Listed below are T cell receptor beta chains from one sample, sequenced in a study of shared clonotypes between healthy human individuals. Data came from immunoSEQ multiplex PCR; TCRdb stores just in-frame clones and leaves some out. Of a few hundred thousand clones in the sample, around 78% were seen once. The specimen was PBMCs. The receptors stem from a woman aged 40-49 years in good health. Some clones in this sample may be carry-over from other donors' samples. Each CDR3 is given with its conserved first and last residue.

CDR3	V	J
CASSLAGSGGNEKLFF	TRBV5-1	TRBJ1-4
CASSLAGTGNTIYF	TRBV7-7	TRBJ1-3
CASSKAELSSYEQYF	TRBV5-1	TRBJ2-7
CASSGDSPYEQYF	TRBV6-5	TRBJ2-7
CASSFGGGPSYEQYF	TRBV5-4	TRBJ2-7
CASSFWGLLAKNIQYF	TRBV27	TRBJ2-4
CASSPGEGRRGGYTF	TRBV5-1	TRBJ1-2
CASSFSSGGRVNEQFF	TRBV28	TRBJ2-1
CASSLSGGWDYGYTF	TRBV7-9	TRBJ1-2
CASNHLAGEAGELFF	TRBV9	TRBJ2-2
CASSRNNEQFF	TRBV4-1	TRBJ2-1
CASSQVGGNTEAFF	TRBV4-2	TRBJ1-1
CASRTHGTLNTEAFF	TRBV28	TRBJ1-1
CASSGVGAAYEQYF	TRBV19	TRBJ2-7
CASSSTRPGHYGYTF	TRBV7-9	TRBJ1-2
CASSPSGGNIQYF	TRBV10-1	TRBJ2-4
CASRPGQGSNEQFF	TRBV10-1	TRBJ2-1
CASSLDRPSGEQYF	TRBV5-1	TRBJ2-7
CASSLAIEAYEQYF	TRBV28	TRBJ2-7
CASGLDLTEQYF	TRBV12-5	TRBJ2-7
CASSLGYGTEAFF	TRBV7-6	TRBJ1-1
CASSTGTPYEQYF	TRBV18	TRBJ2-7
CASSPYPQGGEQYF	TRBV19	TRBJ2-7
CAISPGQGVNQPQHF	TRBV10-3	TRBJ1-5
CASTAKLAGRETQYF	TRBV6-1	TRBJ2-5
CASSPASGITGELFF	TRBV5-1	TRBJ2-2
CASSMGQGSYNEQFF	TRBV18	TRBJ2-1